These 22 T cell receptor beta chains originate from one sample sequenced in a study of human T cells and chemical hapten exposure. TCRdb re-called the RACE reads through MiXCR, storing one row per CDR3 protein. The profile shows 40,000 to 50,000 distinct CDR3 sequences, approximately 3.6% of them singletons. The time point is: patch test 1, 2 weeks after DPC sensitization. The treatment denotes: therapeutic diphenylcyclopropenone sensitization with weekly scalp DPC. The template was total RNA from unfractionated whole blood. The source material was whole blood, sampled in connection with sensitization to the hapten diphenylcyclopropenone (DPC). The source of these receptors is a man aged 45 to 65 with alopecia areata. Some clones in this sample may be carry-over from other donors' samples.

In its sample, this clonotype was seen many times. The gene calls are TRBV18 and TRBJ2-5; 11 bases fit TRBD2. V was clipped by 0 bases and J by 5 bases; unmatched bases: 8. CDR1 is KGHSH and CDR2 is LQKENI in the germline V gene. This CDR3 spans 17 amino acids. The CDR3 here is CASSPPGLAALGETQYF. CDR3 DNA: TGTGCCAGCTCACCACCGGGACTAGCGGCCCTCGGGGAGACCCAGTACTTC.

This clonotype showed up just a few times. The rearrangement uses TRBV27 and TRBJ1-4; D unresolved. CDR3 size: 14 residues. The V end lost 5 bases, the J end lost 0 bases, and 7 bases lay between the germline ends. Germline CDR1 reads MNHEY; CDR2 reads SMNVEV (reference sequence). The CDR3 loop is CASSLNPTNEKLFF. The CDR3 coding sequence is TGTGCCAGCAGTCTAAATCCAACTAATGAAAAACTGTTTTTT.

This clonotype was seen many times. This chain links TRBV29-1 with TRBJ2-3, with D perhaps given as TRBD1 or TRBD2 (5 bases each). Trimming left V 1 base short and J 4 bases short, with 12 bases between. Looked up from germline, CDR1 is SQVTM and CDR2 is ANQGSEA. The CDR3 length is 14 residues. CDR3: CSVEGVLGADTQYF. CDR3 nucleotides: TGCAGCGTTGAAGGCGTCCTGGGGGCAGATACGCAGTATTTT.

Relative to its sample, this clonotype is medium-sized. This chain uses TRBV28 with TRBJ2-3; perhaps TRBD2 as D (9 bases). This CDR3 has 16 amino acids. Germline V gives CDR1 MDHEN, CDR2 SYDVKM. Trimming cost V 7 bases and J 4 bases, with 21 bases left between them. The CDR3 spells CASKVPSGTGPDTQYF. In DNA form, the CDR3 reads TGTGCCAGCAAGGTCCCTAGCGGGACAGGACCAGATACGCAGTATTTT.

The sample holds many counts of this clonotype. The chain uses TRBV5-1 and TRBJ2-1, with 8 bases aligning to TRBD2. Trimming took 2 bases from V and 7 from J; bases not matched to a gene: 5. Germline V CDR1 and CDR2: SGHRS, YFSETQ. This CDR3 region has 14 residues. The CDR3 sequence is CASSLAGVGNEQFF. The CDR3 nucleotides read TGCGCCAGCAGCTTAGCGGGAGTAGGGAATGAGCAGTTCTTC.

This clonotype was found many times. The chain is built from TRBV7-9 and TRBJ1-2; 7 bases fit TRBD1. The germline V gene encodes CDR1 SEHNR and CDR2 FQNEAQ (reference sequence). There are 13 residues in the CDR3. Trimming took 6 bases from V and 8 from J; bases not matched to a gene: 9. The CDR3 nucleotides are TGTGCCAGCAGTAATACAGGGGTTAGGGGCTACACCTTC. It codes for CASSNTGVRGYTF. Complete variable domain (other parts from reference TRBV7-9 and TRBJ1-2): DTGVSQNPRHKITKRGQNVTFRCDPISEHNRLYWYRQTLGQGPEFLTYFQNEAQLEKSRLLSDRFSAERPKGSFSTLEIQRTEQGDSAMYLCASSNTGVRGYTFGSGTRLTVV.

Many counts were recorded for this clonotype. The CDR3 sequence is CASTAVWGYEQYF. The CDR3, as DNA: TGTGCCAGCACGGCGGTTTGGGGCTACGAGCAGTACTTC. The gene calls are TRBV6-2 or TRBV6-3 and TRBJ2-7; D call uncertain. V shed 7 bases and J shed 3 bases, with 13 bases lying between them. Germline V gives CDR1 MNHEY, CDR2 SVGEGT. The CDR3 contains 13 residues.

This clonotype was seen more than once but under ten times. The chain is built from TRBV28 and TRBJ2-7, with a possible D match to TRBD2 (6 bases). Germline CDR1 reads MDHEN; CDR2 reads SYDVKM. This CDR3 has 13 amino acids. V lost 10 bases and J lost 2, with 15 bases in between. The CDR3 nucleotides are TGTGCCACTGGGTCTAGCGACACCTACGAGCAGTACTTC. This sequence encodes CATGSSDTYEQYF.

This clonotype was counted many times. The J gene is TRBJ2-1, the V gene TRBV4-1; 9 bases are a match to TRBD2. The J segment lost 14 bases and the V segment lost 0 bases, leaving 14 bases of the junction unmatched. Germline V gene sequence: CDR1 MGHRA, CDR2 YSYEKL. The CDR3 has 16 amino acids. CDR3 DNA: TGCGCCAGCAGCCAAGATGGGGCGGGAGGGCCCACCCCGGAGTTCTTC. It translates to CASSQDGAGGPTPEFF.

About this clonotype itself: A much larger clone differs from this one at a single base, so this may be a read error. CDR3 bases: TGTGCCAGCATCGATCTAACTTCTTCAGGGTCCTACGAGCAGTACTTC. Amino acids: CASIDLTSSGSYEQYF. V and J are TRBV27 and TRBJ2-7, with D perhaps TRBD1 (5 bases). V lost 7 bases and J lost 1, with 20 bases in between. The germline V gene has CDR1 MNHEY and CDR2 SMNVEV (reference sequence). The CDR3 is made up of 16 amino acids.

This clonotype turned up a few times. The rearrangement links TRBV29-1 to TRBJ1-3; D ambiguous. Trimming cost V 3 bases and J 0 bases, with 6 bases left between them. The CDR3 is 13 amino acids. Germline CDR1 reads SQVTM; CDR2 reads ANQGSEA. The DNA of the CDR3 is TGCAGCGTTGAGCAGAGCTCTGGAAACACCATATATTTT. Residues: CSVEQSSGNTIYF.

This clonotype came up many times. The chain has TRBV28 and TRBJ2-1, with 8 bases fitting TRBD1. The V gene end was trimmed by 3 bases and the J gene end by 1 base; junction bases not matched to a gene: 5. This CDR3 region has 16 residues. In germline, CDR1 is MDHEN, CDR2 SYDVKM. The CDR3 bases are TGTGCCAGCAGTTTGCATTGGACAGGGTCCTACAATGAGCAGTTCTTC. It specifies CASSLHWTGSYNEQFF.

This clonotype has just a few counts. The rearrangement links TRBV6-2 or TRBV6-3 to TRBJ2-5; D gene uncertain. V lost 5 bases and J 3 bases, leaving 16 bases between the germline ends. Germline V lookup: CDR1 MNHEY, CDR2 SVGEGT. This CDR3 is built from 15 residues. The CDR3 reads CASSDESDLKETQYF. The CDR3 DNA follows: TGTGCCAGCAGTGACGAAAGTGACCTGAAAGAGACCCAGTACTTC.

V usage is TRBV5-6 and J usage is TRBJ1-5; the match to TRBD1 covers 10 bases. V was clipped by 3 bases and J by 3 bases; unmatched bases: 6. There are 16 residues in the CDR3. Germline V gene data show CDR1 as SGHDT and CDR2 as YYEEEE. The CDR3 sequence: CASSWGTGVPNQPQHF. The CDR3 bases are TGTGCCAGCAGCTGGGGGACAGGGGTTCCCAATCAGCCCCAGCATTTT.

The J gene is TRBJ2-1, the V gene TRBV20-1; D is unclear. The CDR3 covers 12 residues. V lost 5 bases to trimming and J lost 1 base, with 6 bases between them. Germline loops: CDR1 DFQATT, CDR2 SNEGSKA (reference sequence). The CDR3 loop reads CSALESYNEQFF. As DNA, the CDR3 is TGCAGTGCTTTAGAATCCTACAATGAGCAGTTCTTC.

About this clonotype: A much larger clone lies one base from this, so it may be a read error. This is likely a read error, given that the CDR3 carries no conserved phenylalanine or tryptophan at its end. The CDR3 region has the DNA TGCGCCAGCAGCTTGGGGGCGGCGAATCTAGCCAAAAACATTCAGTACTCC. It yields the protein CASSLGAANLAKNIQYS. The gene calls are TRBV5-1 and TRBJ2-4; D not resolved. The CDR3 is made up of 17 amino acids. V shed 0 bases and J shed 0 bases, with 13 bases lying between them. Germline assignment: CDR1 SGHRS and CDR2 YFSETQ.

This clonotype was detected ten times or more. The CDR3 loop is CATSVPGNNQPQHF. As DNA, the CDR3 is TGTGCCACCAGTGTCCCAGGGAACAATCAGCCCCAGCATTTT. The rearrangement uses TRBV24-1 and TRBJ1-5, with D maybe TRBD1 (5 bases). Germline loops: CDR1 KGHDR, CDR2 SFDVKD. The CDR3 length is 14 residues. Trimming took off 5 bases at V and 3 bases at J, with 10 bases between the two ends.

This clonotype was observed at least ten times. The chain is built from TRBV4-1 and TRBJ1-1, with 9 bases identical to TRBD1. V lost 5 bases to trimming and J lost 5 bases; unmatched junction nucleotides: 9. Germline values: CDR1 MGHRA, CDR2 YSYEKL. CDR3 length equals 15 residues. CDR3 in DNA: TGCGCCAGCAGCTTCGGGACAGGGAGTAATACTGAAGCTTTCTTT. The encoded protein is CASSFGTGSNTEAFF.

Many counts were recorded for this clonotype. The junction departs from the called germline gene at one end, perhaps through a read error. The chain employs TRBV7-7 and TRBJ2-3, with D hard to call. The CDR3 length is 14 residues. Germline V gene sequence: CDR1 SSHAT, CDR2 FNYEAQ (reference sequence). The CDR3 DNA sequence: TGTGCTAGCAGCCCGCATAAAGGGACAGATACGCAGTATTTT. Translating gives CASSPHKGTDTQYF.

This clonotype was observed a few times. The chain joins TRBV6-2 or TRBV6-3 to TRBJ2-4; D is unclear. Per germline, CDR1 MNHEY and CDR2 SVGEGT. Trimming removed 2 bases from V and 0 bases from J, with 8 bases in between. This CDR3 is 15 amino acids long. The CDR3 nucleotides read TGTGCCAGCAGTTACATGGCTCTAGCCAAAAACATTCAGTACTTC. The encoded protein is CASSYMALAKNIQYF.

The chain couples TRBV5-1 to TRBJ2-1; 8 bases align to TRBD2. The V and J ends lost 3 bases and 4 bases, in that order; junction bases with no gene match: 3. From germline, CDR1 is SGHRS and CDR2 YFSETQ. The CDR3 runs to 14 residues. CDR3 region: CASSSGLDYNEQFF. In nucleotides, the CDR3 is TGCGCCAGCAGCTCGGGACTAGATTACAATGAGCAGTTCTTC.

This clonotype was counted many times. The chain joins TRBV5-1 to TRBJ2-3, with 7 bases aligning to TRBD1. V dropped 7 bases and J dropped 1; count of bases not matched to a gene: 6. Germline loops: CDR1 SGHRS, CDR2 YFSETQ. The CDR3 consists of 14 residues. The CDR3 here is CASHGTEGTDTQYF. The CDR3 DNA reads as TGCGCCAGCCACGGGACAGAGGGCACAGATACGCAGTATTTT.